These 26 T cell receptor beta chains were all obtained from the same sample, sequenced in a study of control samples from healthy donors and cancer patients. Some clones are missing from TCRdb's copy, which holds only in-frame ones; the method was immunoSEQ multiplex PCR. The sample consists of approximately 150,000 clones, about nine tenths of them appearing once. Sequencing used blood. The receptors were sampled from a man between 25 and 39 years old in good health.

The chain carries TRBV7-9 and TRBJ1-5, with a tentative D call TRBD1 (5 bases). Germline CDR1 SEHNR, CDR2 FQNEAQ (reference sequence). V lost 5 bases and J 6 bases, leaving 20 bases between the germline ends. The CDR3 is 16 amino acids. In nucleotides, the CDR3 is TGTGCCAGCAGCCCCACTCTATCGGGGGACGGTCAGCCCCAGCATTTT. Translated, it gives CASSPTLSGDGQPQHF. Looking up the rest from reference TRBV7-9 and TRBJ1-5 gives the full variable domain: DTGVSQNPRHKITKRGQNVTFRCDPISEHNRLYWYRQTLGQGPEFLTYFQNEAQLEKSRLLSDRFSAERPKGSFSTLEIQRTEQGDSAMYLCASSPTLSGDGQPQHFGDGTRLSIL.

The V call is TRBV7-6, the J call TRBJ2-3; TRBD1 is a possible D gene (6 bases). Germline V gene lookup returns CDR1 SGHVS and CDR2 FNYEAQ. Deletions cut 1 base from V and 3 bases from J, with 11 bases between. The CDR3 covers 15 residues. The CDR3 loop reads CASSLGTASTDTQYF. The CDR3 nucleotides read TGTGCCAGCAGCTTAGGGACAGCTTCGACAGATACGCAGTATTTT.

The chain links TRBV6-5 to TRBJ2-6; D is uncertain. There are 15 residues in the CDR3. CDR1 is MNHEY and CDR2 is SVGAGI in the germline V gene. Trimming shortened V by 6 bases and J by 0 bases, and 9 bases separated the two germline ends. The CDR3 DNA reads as TGTGCCAGCAGCATCGCCCCCTCTGGGGCCAACGTCCTGACTTTC. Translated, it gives CASSIAPSGANVLTF.

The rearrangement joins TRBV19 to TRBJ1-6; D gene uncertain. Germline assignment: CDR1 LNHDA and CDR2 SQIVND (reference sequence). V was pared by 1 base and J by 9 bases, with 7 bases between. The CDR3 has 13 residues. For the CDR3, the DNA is TGTGCCAGTAGTATAGCGGTCGGTTCACCCCTCCACTTT. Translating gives CASSIAVGSPLHF.

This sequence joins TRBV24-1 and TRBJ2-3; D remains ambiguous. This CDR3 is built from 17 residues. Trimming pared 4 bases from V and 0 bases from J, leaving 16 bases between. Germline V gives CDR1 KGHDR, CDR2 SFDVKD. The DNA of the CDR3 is TGTGCCACCAGTGACCCCGGACCGCGTTCTAGCACAGATACGCAGTATTTT. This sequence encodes CATSDPGPRSSTDTQYF.

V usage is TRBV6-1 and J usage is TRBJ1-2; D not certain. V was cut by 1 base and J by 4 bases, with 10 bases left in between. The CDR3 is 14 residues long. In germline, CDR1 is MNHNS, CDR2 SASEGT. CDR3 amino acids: CASSEDTSLYGYTF. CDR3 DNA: TGTGCCAGCAGTGAAGACACCTCCCTCTATGGCTACACCTTC.

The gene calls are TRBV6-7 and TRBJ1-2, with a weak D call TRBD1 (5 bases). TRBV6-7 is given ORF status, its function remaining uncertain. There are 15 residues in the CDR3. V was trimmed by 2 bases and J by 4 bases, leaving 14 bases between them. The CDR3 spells CASSYLGGLGYGYTF. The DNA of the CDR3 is TGTGCCAGCAGTTACCTGGGGGGTCTTGGCTATGGCTACACCTTC.

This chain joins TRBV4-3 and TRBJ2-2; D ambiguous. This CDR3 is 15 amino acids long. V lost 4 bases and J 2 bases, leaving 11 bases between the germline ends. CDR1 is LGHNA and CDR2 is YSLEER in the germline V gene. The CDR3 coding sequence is TGCGCCAGCAGCCGGTTCTCCAGTAACACCGGGGAGCTGTTTTTT. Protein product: CASSRFSSNTGELFF.

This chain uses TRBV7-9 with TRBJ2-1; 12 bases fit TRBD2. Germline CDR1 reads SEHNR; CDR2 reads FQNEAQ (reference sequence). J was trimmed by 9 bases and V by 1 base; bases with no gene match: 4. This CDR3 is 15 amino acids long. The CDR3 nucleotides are TGTGCCAGCAGCTTAGGTCTAGCGGGAGGGGTTGAGCAGTTCTTC. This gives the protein CASSLGLAGGVEQFF. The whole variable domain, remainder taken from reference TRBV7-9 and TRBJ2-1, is DTGVSQNPRHKITKRGQNVTFRCDPISEHNRLYWYRQTLGQGPEFLTYFQNEAQLEKSRLLSDRFSAERPKGSFSTLEIQRTEQGDSAMYLCASSLGLAGGVEQFFGPGTRLTVL.

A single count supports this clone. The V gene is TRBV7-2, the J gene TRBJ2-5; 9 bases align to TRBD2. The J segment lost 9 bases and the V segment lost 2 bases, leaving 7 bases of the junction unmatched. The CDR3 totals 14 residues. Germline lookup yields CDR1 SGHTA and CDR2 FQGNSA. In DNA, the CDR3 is TGTGCCAGCAGCTTAAAACCTAGCGGGGTAGCCCAGTACTTC. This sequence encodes CASSLKPSGVAQYF.

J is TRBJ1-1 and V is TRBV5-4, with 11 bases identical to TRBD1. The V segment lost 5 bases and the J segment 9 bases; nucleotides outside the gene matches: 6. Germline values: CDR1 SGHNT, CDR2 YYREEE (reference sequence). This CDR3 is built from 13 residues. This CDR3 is CASSSGTGGKAFF. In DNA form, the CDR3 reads TGTGCCAGCAGTTCCGGGACAGGGGGGAAAGCTTTCTTT.

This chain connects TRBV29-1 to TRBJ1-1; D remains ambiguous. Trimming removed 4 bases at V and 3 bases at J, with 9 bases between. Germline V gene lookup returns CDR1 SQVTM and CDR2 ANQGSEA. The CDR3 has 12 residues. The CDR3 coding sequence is TGCAGCGTTGCAGGTCAGTACACTGAAGCTTTCTTT. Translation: CSVAGQYTEAFF.

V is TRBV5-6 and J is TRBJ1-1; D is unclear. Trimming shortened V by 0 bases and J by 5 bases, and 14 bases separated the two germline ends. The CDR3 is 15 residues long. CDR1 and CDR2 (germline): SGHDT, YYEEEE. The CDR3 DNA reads TGTGCCAGCAGCTTGGGTTATAGGTTAATGACTGAAGCTTTCTTT. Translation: CASSLGYRLMTEAFF.

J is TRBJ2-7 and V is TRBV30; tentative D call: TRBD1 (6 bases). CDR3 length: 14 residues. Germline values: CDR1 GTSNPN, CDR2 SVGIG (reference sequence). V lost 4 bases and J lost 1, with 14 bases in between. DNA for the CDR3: TGTGCCTGGATGGACAGCGGAGGTTCCTACGAGCAGTACTTC. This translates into CAWMDSGGSYEQYF. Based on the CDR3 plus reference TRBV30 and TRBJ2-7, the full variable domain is SQTIHQWPATLVQPVGSPLSLECTVEGTSNPNLYWYRQAAGRGLQLLFYSVGIGQISSEVPQNLSASRPQDRQFILSSKKLLLSDSGFYLCAWMDSGGSYEQYFGPGTRLTVT.

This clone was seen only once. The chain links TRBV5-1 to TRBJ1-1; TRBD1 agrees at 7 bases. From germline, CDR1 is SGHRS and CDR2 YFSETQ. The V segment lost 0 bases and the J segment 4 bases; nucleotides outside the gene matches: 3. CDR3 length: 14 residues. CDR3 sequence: CASSLESGGTEAFF. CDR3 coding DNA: TGCGCCAGCAGCTTGGAATCAGGGGGCACTGAAGCTTTCTTT.

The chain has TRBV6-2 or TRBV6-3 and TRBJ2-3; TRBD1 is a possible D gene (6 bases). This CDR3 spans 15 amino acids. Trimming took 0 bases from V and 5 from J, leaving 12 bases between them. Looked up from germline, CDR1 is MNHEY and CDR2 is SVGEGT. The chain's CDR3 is CASSYSRSGEDTQYF. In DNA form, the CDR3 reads TGTGCCAGCAGTTACTCGAGGTCAGGGGAAGATACGCAGTATTTT.

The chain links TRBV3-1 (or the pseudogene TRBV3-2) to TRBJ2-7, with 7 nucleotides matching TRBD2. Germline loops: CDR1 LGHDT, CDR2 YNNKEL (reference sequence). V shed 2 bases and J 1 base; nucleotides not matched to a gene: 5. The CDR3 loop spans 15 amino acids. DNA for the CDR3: TGTGCCAGCAGCCAACAATGGGGGGGTTCCTACGAGCAGTACTTC. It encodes CASSQQWGGSYEQYF.

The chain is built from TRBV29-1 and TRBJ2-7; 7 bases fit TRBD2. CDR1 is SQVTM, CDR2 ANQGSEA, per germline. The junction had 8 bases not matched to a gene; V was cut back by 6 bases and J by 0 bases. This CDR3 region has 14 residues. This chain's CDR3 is CSVGGITSSYEQYF. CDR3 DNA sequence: TGCAGCGTCGGGGGGATAACAAGCTCCTACGAGCAGTACTTC.

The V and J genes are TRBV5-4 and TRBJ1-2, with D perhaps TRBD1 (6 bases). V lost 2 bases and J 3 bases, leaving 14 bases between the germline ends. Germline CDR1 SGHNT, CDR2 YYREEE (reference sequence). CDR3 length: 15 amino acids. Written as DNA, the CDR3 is TGTGCCAGCAGCTTAGATCTCAGGGGTCACTATGGCTACACCTTC. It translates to CASSLDLRGHYGYTF.

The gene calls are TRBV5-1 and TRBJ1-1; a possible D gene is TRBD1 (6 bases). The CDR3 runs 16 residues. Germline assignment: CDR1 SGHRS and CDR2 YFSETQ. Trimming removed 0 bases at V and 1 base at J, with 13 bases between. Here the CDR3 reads CASSLVGGSGNTEAFF. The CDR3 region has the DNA TGCGCCAGCAGCTTGGTGGGGGGCTCTGGGAACACTGAAGCTTTCTTT.

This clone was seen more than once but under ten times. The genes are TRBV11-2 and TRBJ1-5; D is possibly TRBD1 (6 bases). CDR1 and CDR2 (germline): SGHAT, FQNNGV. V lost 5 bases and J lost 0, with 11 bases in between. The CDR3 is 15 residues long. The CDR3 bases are TGTGCCAGCAGCCTACAGGGTTATAGCAATCAGCCCCAGCATTTT. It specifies CASSLQGYSNQPQHF. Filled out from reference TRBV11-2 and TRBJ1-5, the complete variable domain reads EAGVAQSPRYKIIEKRQSVAFWCNPISGHATLYWYQQILGQGPKLLIQFQNNGVVDDSQLPKDRFSAERLKGVDSTLKIQPAKLEDSAVYLCASSLQGYSNQPQHFGDGTRLSIL.

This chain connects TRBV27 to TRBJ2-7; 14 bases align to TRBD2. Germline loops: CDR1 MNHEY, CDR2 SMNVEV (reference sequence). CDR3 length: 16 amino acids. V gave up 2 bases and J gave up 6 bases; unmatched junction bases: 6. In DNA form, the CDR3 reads TGTGCCAGCAGTTTAACCTCGGGACTAGCGGGAGTCGAGCAGTACTTC. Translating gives CASSLTSGLAGVEQYF.

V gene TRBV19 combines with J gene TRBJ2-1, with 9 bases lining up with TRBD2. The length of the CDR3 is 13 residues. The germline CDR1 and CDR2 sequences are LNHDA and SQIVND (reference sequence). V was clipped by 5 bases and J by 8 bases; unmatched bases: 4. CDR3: CASSRVAGDEQFF. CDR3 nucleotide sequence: TGTGCCAGTAGTCGGGTAGCGGGGGATGAGCAGTTCTTC.

The CDR3 loop reads CASRRTGDNEQFF. The CDR3 bases are TGTGCAAGTCGCCGGACAGGGGACAATGAGCAGTTCTTC. The gene calls are TRBV12-2 and TRBJ2-1; no DNA check was done on the table's D call, TRBD1. TRBV12-2 is annotated as a pseudogene. CDR3 size: 13 residues.

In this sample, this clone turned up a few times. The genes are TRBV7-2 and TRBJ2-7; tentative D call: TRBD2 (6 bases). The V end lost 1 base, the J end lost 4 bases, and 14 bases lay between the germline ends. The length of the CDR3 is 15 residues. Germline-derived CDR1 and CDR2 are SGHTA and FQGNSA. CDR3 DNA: TGTGCCAGCAGCTTAGGTTCCAGCGGGTTGTACGAGCAGTACTTC. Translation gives CASSLGSSGLYEQYF.

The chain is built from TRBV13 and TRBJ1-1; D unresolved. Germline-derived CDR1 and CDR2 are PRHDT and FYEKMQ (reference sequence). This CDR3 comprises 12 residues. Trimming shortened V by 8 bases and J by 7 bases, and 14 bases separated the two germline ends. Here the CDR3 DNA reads TGTGCCAGCGAGGAAAATCACGGTGAAGCTTTCTTT. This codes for CASEENHGEAFF.